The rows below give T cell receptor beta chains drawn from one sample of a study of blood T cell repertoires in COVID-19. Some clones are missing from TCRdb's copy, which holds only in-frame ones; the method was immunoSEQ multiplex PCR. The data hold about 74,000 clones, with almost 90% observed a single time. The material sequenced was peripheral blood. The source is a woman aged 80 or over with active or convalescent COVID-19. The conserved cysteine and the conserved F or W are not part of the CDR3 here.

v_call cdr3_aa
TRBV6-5 ASSYRGPSGNTIY
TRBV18 ASSPPGTGYYEQY
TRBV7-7 ASSPAGTNQETQY
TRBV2 ASREAIPNSPLH
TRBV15 ATSLGTVYSYEQY
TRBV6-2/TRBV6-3 ASSLRGASTDTQY
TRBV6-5 ASSQTMGLNEKLF
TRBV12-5 ASGLVTGDRDTYEQY
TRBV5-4 ASSTGGRNTEAF
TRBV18 ASSPQQDNEQF
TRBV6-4 ASSGEPGLFSGNTIY
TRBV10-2 ASSEKRGGVPDTQY
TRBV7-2 ASSLGPPGSTDTQY
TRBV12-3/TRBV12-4 ASTVRGKLF
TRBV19 ARPTGSSGNTIY
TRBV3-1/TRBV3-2 ASSKGQGAHYGYT
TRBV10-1 ASSRDSLQPQH
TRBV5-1 ASSQGQVSGANVLT
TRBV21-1 ASPTRY
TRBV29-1 SVEDIYGYT
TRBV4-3 ASSQTGLGNEKLF
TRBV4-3 ASSQGAHGARGNIQY